Presented here are 20 T cell receptor beta chains from one specimen sequenced in a study of blood T cell repertoires in COVID-19. Libraries were prepared by immunoSEQ multiplex PCR; TCRdb keeps only in-frame clonotypes and omits some of them. The sample includes about 76,000 clones, 65% to 90% seen only once; the top ten take more than 9.5%. The sample was peripheral blood. The receptors originated from a middle-aged man with COVID-19, enrolled during active disease.

The V gene is TRBV2, the J gene TRBJ2-5; perhaps TRBD2 as D (7 bases). V dropped 6 bases and J dropped 4 bases, with 21 bases sitting between them. Germline CDR1 reads SNHLY; CDR2 reads FYNNEI. The CDR3 has 16 residues. CDR3 region: CASSARSWGGRETQYF. The CDR3 DNA reads TGTGCCAGCAGCGCCCGTAGTTGGGGGGGCAGAGAGACCCAGTACTTC.

The chain links TRBV4-2 to TRBJ2-7; the D gene is possibly TRBD2 (6 bases). This CDR3 spans 15 amino acids. CDR1 is LGHNA and CDR2 is YNFKEQ in the germline V gene. The germline V and J ends were trimmed by 3 bases and 2 bases, with 14 bases remaining between them. CDR3 coding DNA: TGTGCCAGCAGCCATGGTGGAGGGTTACCCTACGAGCAGTACTTC. Protein: CASSHGGGLPYEQYF.

The J gene is TRBJ2-7, the V gene TRBV28, with 8 bases lining up with TRBD1. V shed 4 bases and J 3 bases; nucleotides not matched to a gene: 8. Germline CDR1 reads MDHEN; CDR2 reads SYDVKM. The CDR3 is 15 residues long. This CDR3 is CASSSIGTGLYEQYF. CDR3 DNA: TGTGCCAGCAGTTCTATCGGGACAGGCCTCTACGAGCAGTACTTC.

V is TRBV19 and J is TRBJ2-1; possibly TRBD2 for D (6 bases). Trimming removed 6 bases at V and 3 bases at J, with 15 bases between. The CDR3 loop spans 15 amino acids. CDR1 is LNHDA, CDR2 SQIVND, per germline (reference sequence). In DNA, the CDR3 is TGTGCCAGTAGCGACAGCGGGCGGGGCTACAATGAGCAGTTCTTC. Encoded protein: CASSDSGRGYNEQFF.

The V and J genes are TRBV11-2 and TRBJ2-1; possible D gene TRBD2, 5 bases. Trimming took 4 bases from V and 6 from J, leaving 16 bases between them. Per the germline V gene, CDR1 is SGHAT and CDR2 is FQNNGV. The CDR3 is 15 residues long. The CDR3 nucleotides are TGTGCCAGCAGCTCCCTAGCCTTGGCTAGCAATGAGCAGTTCTTC. Its translation is CASSSLALASNEQFF.

The chain recombines TRBV4-1 with TRBJ1-6, with 8 positions matching TRBD1. Germline CDR1 and CDR2: MGHRA and YSYEKL. The CDR3 spans 15 residues. Trimming took 1 base from V and 7 from J; bases not matched to a gene: 3. Here the CDR3 DNA reads TGCGCCAGCAGCCAAGCGGACAGGGAAAATTCACCCCTCCACTTT. Its translation: CASSQADRENSPLHF.

V is TRBV5-1 and J is TRBJ1-2, with a weak D call TRBD1 (6 bases). The germline CDR1 and CDR2 sequences are SGHRS and YFSETQ. V lost 0 bases and J 2 bases, leaving 11 bases between the germline ends. This CDR3 is 15 amino acids long. The CDR3 protein is CASSLDGQPNYGYTF. The CDR3, as DNA: TGCGCCAGCAGCTTGGACGGACAGCCAAACTATGGCTACACCTTC.

The V call is TRBV5-5, the J call TRBJ1-4; TRBD1 matches at 7 bases. The V gene's germline CDR1 is SGHKS and CDR2 YYEKEE (reference sequence). V lost 4 bases and J lost 5; bases outside the gene matches: 5. This CDR3 is built from 14 residues. The DNA for the CDR3 is TGTGCCAGCAGCCTCCGGGACAGAAATGAAAAACTGTTTTTT. Its protein product is CASSLRDRNEKLFF.

The rearrangement uses TRBV14 and TRBJ2-5; 10 bases map to TRBD2. The CDR3 contains 19 residues. From germline, CDR1 is SGHDN and CDR2 FVKESK. After removal of 3 bases from V and 3 bases from J, the junction contained 16 bases not matched to a gene. In nucleotides, the CDR3 is TGTGCCAGCAGCCACGTCTCCCCGGGTAGACTAGCGGGCGAAGAGACCCAGTACTTC. Protein product: CASSHVSPGRLAGEETQYF.

Points on this clone: At one end the junction does not follow the germline gene, possibly because of a read error. The chain links TRBV7-7 to TRBJ2-5; D remains unclear. Germline V gives CDR1 SSHAT, CDR2 FNYEAQ (reference sequence). The CDR3 runs to 13 residues. The CDR3 region has the DNA TGTGCTAGCAGCTTGCTCGGGCAAGAGACCCAGTACTTC. Its translation is CASSLLGQETQYF. The entire variable domain, with the rest obtained from reference TRBV7-7 and TRBJ2-5, is as follows: GAGVSQSPRYKVTKRGQDVTLRCDPISSHATLYWYQQALGQGPEFLTYFNYEAQPDKSGLPSDRFSAERPEGSISTLTIQRTEQRDSAMYRCASSLLGQETQYFGPGTRLLVL.

The chain combines TRBV7-3 with TRBJ2-7; the D gene is possibly TRBD2 (7 bases). Germline loops: CDR1 SGHTA, CDR2 FQGTGA. The CDR3 sequence is 16 residues long. V lost 1 base and J lost 0, with 13 bases in between. In DNA form, the CDR3 reads TGTGCCAGCAGCTTAAGAGGGGGGGCAGGCTCCTACGAGCAGTACTTC. Translated, it gives CASSLRGGAGSYEQYF.

The chain links TRBV11-3 to TRBJ2-3; 8 positions match TRBD1. The ends lost 5 bases at V and 1 base at J; junction bases unmatched: 11. Germline V gene sequence: CDR1 SGHNT, CDR2 YENEEA. CDR3 length equals 17 residues. The CDR3 loop is CASSPTSVGQGTDTQYF. CDR3 DNA sequence: TGTGCCAGCAGCCCCACTTCGGTGGGACAGGGCACAGATACGCAGTATTTT.

The rearrangement links TRBV18 to TRBJ2-5; TRBD2 agrees at 10 bases. Germline-derived CDR1 and CDR2 are KGHSH and LQKENI. V was pared by 6 bases and J by 4 bases, with 5 bases of the junction left unmatched. The CDR3 spans 14 residues. DNA for the CDR3: TGTGCCAGCTCCCCTCCTAGCGGGAGAGAGACCCAGTACTTC. This translates into CASSPPSGRETQYF.

As regards this clone: One junction end does not reproduce the germline sequence, and a read error may be involved. The chain is built from TRBV4-1 and TRBJ1-1, with D unclear. There are 13 residues in the CDR3. Germline V gives CDR1 MGHRA, CDR2 YSYEKL. The CDR3 region is CASSQTMNTEAFF. The DNA for the CDR3 is TGCGCCAGCAGCCAAACTATGAATACTGAAGCTTTCTTT.

J is TRBJ1-2 and V is TRBV29-1; D unresolved. The length of the CDR3 is 12 residues. The V end was cut by 6 bases, the J end by 6 bases, with 14 bases between. CDR1 and CDR2 from the germline V gene are SQVTM and ANQGSEA. CDR3 residues: CSVGLSPNGYTF. DNA for the CDR3: TGCAGCGTAGGACTCTCCCCGAATGGCTACACCTTC.

J is TRBJ2-2 and V is TRBV10-1; D is perhaps TRBD2 (6 bases). CDR3 length: 16 residues. The germline V gene encodes CDR1 WNHNN and CDR2 SYGVQD (reference sequence). Trimming took off 3 bases at V and 1 base at J, with 12 bases between the two ends. As DNA, the CDR3 is TGCGCCAGCAGTGACCTTTCCGGGGGGAACACCGGGGAGCTGTTTTTT. The encoded protein is CASSDLSGGNTGELFF.

The J gene is TRBJ2-3, the V gene TRBV7-2; 7 positions match TRBD2. The J segment lost 9 bases and the V segment lost 1 base, leaving 10 bases of the junction unmatched. Germline values: CDR1 SGHTA, CDR2 FQGNSA. The CDR3 has 15 amino acids. The CDR3 DNA reads as TGTGCCAGCAGCTTAGGGGGGGAGGGCCGGAGCACGCAGTATTTT. Its protein product is CASSLGGEGRSTQYF.

In DNA form, the CDR3 reads TGCGCCAGCTCCTCAGGGGGATCCTACGAGCAGTACTTC. Its translation: CASSSGGSYEQYF. The chain couples TRBV10-1 to TRBJ2-7, with 7 nucleotides matching TRBD1. Germline V CDR1 and CDR2: WNHNN, SYGVQD (reference sequence). V lost 8 bases to trimming and J lost 1 base; unmatched junction nucleotides: 5. This CDR3 is built from 13 residues.

The chain combines TRBV4-1 with TRBJ1-5; D gene uncertain. CDR3 length equals 13 residues. Per the germline V gene, CDR1 is MGHRA and CDR2 is YSYEKL. V was trimmed by 0 bases and J by 7 bases, leaving 7 bases between them. In DNA, the CDR3 is TGCGCCAGCAGCCAAGATGCGGCCCAGCCCCAGCATTTT. It encodes CASSQDAAQPQHF.

The chain employs TRBV19 and TRBJ2-3; tentatively, D is TRBD2 (5 bases). CDR1 LNHDA and CDR2 SQIVND come from the germline V gene (reference sequence). The CDR3 sequence is 15 residues long. V was shortened by 7 bases and J by 4 bases, with 18 bases between the two germline ends. For the CDR3, the DNA is TGTGCCAGTAAACCCTCCCCATCCGGGGCAGATACGCAGTATTTT. Amino acid sequence: CASKPSPSGADTQYF.